This entry features one T cell receptor (beta chain) sequence. Its target is not known. The sample is drawn from a study of T cell responses to AZD1222 COVID-19 vaccine. The assay was immunoSEQ multiplex PCR, and TCRdb's table has in-frame clones only and misses some. The sample has 150,000 or so clones; roughly nine tenths are singletons. Findings of the study overall: Researchers took repertoire samples only after the peak T cell response had come. Most donors were white British, females outnumbered males, and clonal diversity was possibly underestimated.

This specimen consisted of peripheral blood, obtained on day 0 of MenACWY control vaccination. The clonotype was recovered from an adult in good health.

The DNA of the CDR3 is TGTGCCAGCAGCTTTAGGACAGGAAATGACCAGCCCCAGCATTTT. Translated: CASSFRTGNDQPQHF. The chain links TRBV7-2 to TRBJ1-5, with 7 bases matching TRBD1. The V gene end was trimmed by 3 bases and the J gene end by 7 bases; junction bases not matched to a gene: 9. This CDR3 region has 15 residues. Germline V gene lookup returns CDR1 SGHTA and CDR2 FQGNSA. The full variable domain, in which reference TRBV7-2 and TRBJ1-5 provide the parts outside the CDR3, is GAGVSQSPSNKVTEKGKDVELRCDPISGHTALYWYRQSLGQGLEFLIYFQGNSAPDKSGLPSDRFSAERTGGSVSTLTIQRTQQEDSAVYLCASSFRTGNDQPQHFGDGTRLSIL.